These 2 T cell receptor beta chains share one sample of origin, sequenced in a study of cytomegalovirus exposure and HLA in healthy donors. The PCR employed 60 Vbeta primers together with 13 Jbeta primers. Data came from immunoSEQ multiplex PCR; TCRdb stores just in-frame clones and leaves some out. The data contain 100,000 to 150,000 clones, about 74% of them seen just once; the ten biggest clones take up roughly 4.1%. The sample consisted of PBMCs. Source of these receptors: a woman between 50 and 59 years old in good health and CMV-seropositive.

This clone was observed once. CDR3 in DNA: TGTGCCAGTAGTACAAGTGGGGAGGGCTATGGCTACACCTTC. Protein product: CASSTSGEGYGYTF. This sequence joins TRBV19 and TRBJ1-2; D gene uncertain. The V end was cut by 4 bases, the J end by 4 bases, with 13 bases between. CDR1 is LNHDA and CDR2 is SQIVND in the germline V gene (reference sequence). This CDR3 has 14 amino acids.

The rearrangement joins TRBV6-1 to TRBJ2-4; the match to TRBD2 covers 15 bases. The V segment lost 4 bases and the J segment 7 bases; nucleotides outside the gene matches: 8. From germline, CDR1 is MNHNS and CDR2 SASEGT. This CDR3 is 17 amino acids long. CDR3 bases: TGTGCCAGCAGTGCGCCGGGACTAGCGGGGGGTGGGAACATTCAGTACTTC. This gives the protein CASSAPGLAGGGNIQYF.